This TCR beta chain comes out of a study of blood T cell repertoires in COVID-19. This clone was seen a few times. Data came from immunoSEQ multiplex PCR; TCRdb stores just in-frame clones and leaves some out. The sample lists about 130,000 clones, roughly 83% occurring once. V shed 6 bases and J shed 2 bases, with 13 bases lying between them. CDR3 size: 14 residues. Germline V gives CDR1 KGHDR, CDR2 SFDVKD. This chain connects TRBV24-1 to TRBJ2-7; D is ambiguous. The sample taken for sequencing was peripheral blood. The source of this sequence is a man aged 40-50 years with active or convalescent COVID-19. CDR3 residues: CATSTPGDPYEQYF. CDR3 coding DNA: TGTGCCACCAGTACCCCAGGCGACCCCTACGAGCAGTACTTC.